The 22 T cell receptor beta chains below were found in one sample sequenced in a study of T-cell memory formation after mild COVID-19 (dated by TCRdb to the early 2020s). Library construction relied on 5' RACE. These reads were obtained on an Illumina NovaSeq 6000. TCRdb reprocessing: public reads trimmed at Q25 with fastp, clones called with MiXCR, in-frame beta chains kept. Records with the same CDR3 protein are collapsed into one entry carrying the most frequent genes and DNA. The sample table records around 430,000 distinct CDR3 sequences; 16% of these occur just once. Together, the top ten hold roughly a fifth of the sample. Specimen: PBMCs or a T cell subset sorted from them (not recorded which). Receptors were obtained from a man between 18 and 29 years old who had mild COVID-19 (a few samples of this study predate the infection). The sample titles of this study are shuffled in the database, so cell type and time point are left out; the donor was told from shared clones.

This clonotype was seen a handful of times. This chain connects TRBV7-9 to TRBJ1-6; TRBD1 matches at 8 bases. The CDR3 loop spans 18 amino acids. Per the germline V gene, CDR1 is SEHNR and CDR2 is FQNEAQ (reference sequence). J was trimmed by 1 base and V by 5 bases; bases with no gene match: 10. CDR3 coding DNA: TGTGCCAGCAGCAGGGACAGGATCGGTTGGTCCTATAATTCACCCCTCCACTTT. As protein: CASSRDRIGWSYNSPLHF. The full variable domain, its missing parts supplied by reference TRBV7-9 and TRBJ1-6, is DTGVSQNPRHKITKRGQNVTFRCDPISEHNRLYWYRQTLGQGPEFLTYFQNEAQLEKSRLLSDRFSAERPKGSFSTLEIQRTEQGDSAMYLCASSRDRIGWSYNSPLHFGNGTRLTVT.

The chain is built from TRBV24-1 and TRBJ1-4, with D maybe TRBD1 (6 bases). Per the germline V gene, CDR1 is KGHDR and CDR2 is SFDVKD. Trimming took off 6 bases at V and 7 bases at J, with 11 bases between the two ends. The CDR3 runs to 13 residues. The CDR3 here is CATSTGRGEKLFF. CDR3 nucleotide sequence: TGTGCCACCAGTACAGGGAGAGGTGAAAAACTGTTTTTT.

The chain has TRBV6-5 and TRBJ1-2, with 9 bases that match TRBD1. This CDR3 has 15 amino acids. Germline V gene data show CDR1 as MNHEY and CDR2 as SVGAGI. V gave up 6 bases and J gave up 4 bases; unmatched junction bases: 9. The CDR3 is CASSYTTGGGYGYTF. In nucleotides, the CDR3 is TGTGCCAGCAGCTACACTACAGGGGGCGGCTATGGCTACACCTTC.

The chain combines TRBV29-1 with TRBJ1-1; 7 bases fit TRBD1. V shed 6 bases and J 1 base; nucleotides not matched to a gene: 5. This CDR3 is 13 amino acids long. Looked up from germline, CDR1 is SQVTM and CDR2 is ANQGSEA. The CDR3 reads CSVANRGNTEAFF. The CDR3 DNA reads as TGCAGCGTCGCCAACAGGGGGAACACTGAAGCTTTCTTT.

Only a few counts were recorded for this clonotype. Here the CDR3 reads CASSLARGPGGYTF. As DNA, the CDR3 is TGTGCCAGCAGTTTAGCGAGGGGTCCCGGTGGCTACACCTTC. J is TRBJ1-2 and V is TRBV12-3 or TRBV12-4; possible D gene TRBD1, 5 bases. Between the trimmed V and J ends, which lost 0 bases and 7 bases, there was a span of 12 bases. The CDR3 extends over 14 amino acids.

In its sample, this clonotype was seen many times. The chain employs TRBV7-2 and TRBJ2-5, with D perhaps matching TRBD1 (6 bases). From germline, CDR1 is SGHTA and CDR2 FQGNSA. Trimming took off 5 bases at V and 6 bases at J, with 22 bases between the two ends. The CDR3 sequence is 16 residues long. CDR3 nucleotides: TGTGCCAGCAGCCAAGAGCCCAGGGGTGGGAGAAAGACCCAGTACTTC. This sequence encodes CASSQEPRGGRKTQYF. Combining the CDR3 with reference TRBV7-2 and TRBJ2-5 gives the whole variable domain GAGVSQSPSNKVTEKGKDVELRCDPISGHTALYWYRQSLGQGLEFLIYFQGNSAPDKSGLPSDRFSAERTGGSVSTLTIQRTQQEDSAVYLCASSQEPRGGRKTQYFGPGTRLLVL.

In DNA, the CDR3 is TGCAGTGCTAGAGCCAAGAGTGAGAGGGCCCAAGAGACCCAGTACTTC. It encodes CSARAKSERAQETQYF. The chain recombines TRBV20-1 with TRBJ2-5; possible D gene TRBD2, 5 bases. Germline V lookup: CDR1 DFQATT, CDR2 SNEGSKA (reference sequence). The CDR3 totals 16 residues. V shed 1 base and J shed 1 base, with 16 bases lying between them.

This clonotype was observed a few times. The chain has TRBV20-1 and TRBJ2-2, with 7 bases fitting TRBD2. The V and J ends lost 0 bases and 6 bases, in that order; junction bases with no gene match: 10. CDR1 is DFQATT and CDR2 is SNEGSKA in the germline V gene (reference sequence). This CDR3 contains 16 residues. The CDR3 spells CSARDQGGGPSGELFF. CDR3 DNA sequence: TGCAGTGCTAGAGATCAAGGCGGGGGACCGTCCGGGGAGCTGTTTTTT.

This clonotype was counted many times. The chain couples TRBV30 to TRBJ1-2; D perhaps matches TRBD1 (5 bases). Between the trimmed V and J ends, which lost 1 base and 2 bases, there was a span of 14 bases. The germline V gene has CDR1 GTSNPN and CDR2 SVGIG (reference sequence). The CDR3 contains 15 residues. The CDR3 DNA reads as TGTGCCTGGAGTGCGACCCAGGGAAGGAACTATGGCTACACCTTC. Protein: CAWSATQGRNYGYTF.

This clonotype was observed a handful of times. The chain couples TRBV27 to TRBJ2-1, with 11 nucleotides matching TRBD2. Germline V lookup: CDR1 MNHEY, CDR2 SMNVEV (reference sequence). V gave up 0 bases and J gave up 9 bases; unmatched junction bases: 7. This CDR3 is 16 amino acids long. The chain's CDR3 is CASSLSASGGQAEQFF. In DNA, the CDR3 is TGTGCCAGCAGTTTATCTGCTAGCGGGGGGCAGGCTGAGCAGTTCTTC.

This clonotype was recorded a few times. The J gene is TRBJ2-5, the V gene TRBV20-1; 8 bases are shared with TRBD2. CDR1 and CDR2 from the germline V gene are DFQATT and SNEGSKA (reference sequence). This CDR3 is built from 13 residues. V lost 5 bases, J lost 5 bases, and 7 bases stayed unmatched. CDR3 residues: CSAYYGGAETQYF. CDR3 DNA sequence: TGCAGTGCTTATTACGGGGGGGCGGAGACCCAGTACTTC.

This clonotype has only a few counts. The chain has TRBV7-8 and TRBJ1-5; 7 bases agree with TRBD1. The CDR3 has 16 amino acids. Germline V gene data show CDR1 as SGHVS and CDR2 as FQNEAQ. The V and J ends lost 5 bases and 5 bases, in that order; junction bases with no gene match: 12. The CDR3 region has the DNA TGTGCCAGCAGCCCCCGACAGGGCGGTTTTCATCAGCCCCAGCATTTT. This gives the protein CASSPRQGGFHQPQHF. Full variable domain (rest looked up from reference TRBV7-8 and TRBJ1-5): GAGVSQSPRYKVAKRGQDVALRCDPISGHVSLFWYQQALGQGPEFLTYFQNEAQLDKSGLPSDRFFAERPEGSVSTLKIQRTQQEDSAVYLCASSPRQGGFHQPQHFGDGTRLSIL.

This clonotype occurred a few times. J is TRBJ2-7 and V is TRBV5-1; D is undetermined. CDR1 is SGHRS, CDR2 YFSETQ, per germline. The CDR3 has 14 amino acids. Trimming removed 0 bases from V and 0 bases from J, with 7 bases in between. The CDR3: CASSLDPLSYEQYV. The CDR3 DNA follows: TGCGCCAGCAGCTTGGACCCCCTCTCCTACGAGCAGTACGTC.

Ten or more counts support this clonotype. The chain combines TRBV7-3 with TRBJ2-3; TRBD2 agrees at 13 bases. CDR3 length: 15 amino acids. Unmatched junction bases numbered 4, after V lost 4 bases and J lost 6 bases. Per germline, CDR1 SGHTA and CDR2 FQGTGA. The CDR3 DNA sequence: TGTGCCAGCAGCTCCGGACTAGCGGGGGCCGATACGCAGTATTTT. Protein sequence: CASSSGLAGADTQYF.

The chain couples TRBV12-3 or TRBV12-4 to TRBJ1-5, with D hard to call. The CDR3 contains 13 residues. V lost 3 bases and J 6 bases, leaving 9 bases between the germline ends. CDR3: CASSFTPSQPQHF. CDR3 coding DNA: TGTGCCAGCAGTTTTACCCCCTCTCAGCCCCAGCATTTT.

This clonotype was detected a few times. The rearrangement links TRBV7-9 to TRBJ2-3; unclear D gene. V was clipped by 4 bases and J by 1 base, with 15 bases between them. Germline assignment: CDR1 SEHNR and CDR2 FQNEAQ (reference sequence). CDR3 length: 16 residues. CDR3 DNA: TGTGCCAGCAGCTATACAAACAATCAAGGCACAGATACGCAGTATTTT. This codes for CASSYTNNQGTDTQYF. Combining the CDR3 with reference TRBV7-9 and TRBJ2-3 gives the whole variable domain DTGVSQNPRHKITKRGQNVTFRCDPISEHNRLYWYRQTLGQGPEFLTYFQNEAQLEKSRLLSDRFSAERPKGSFSTLEIQRTEQGDSAMYLCASSYTNNQGTDTQYFGPGTRLTVL.

This rearrangement joins TRBV5-1 to TRBJ1-2; no clear D gene. In germline, CDR1 is SGHRS, CDR2 YFSETQ. The CDR3 spans 14 residues. Trimming cost V 0 bases and J 2 bases, with 8 bases left between them. CDR3 in amino acids: CASSLEARNYGYTF. The CDR3 DNA reads TGCGCCAGCAGCTTGGAAGCCAGAAACTATGGCTACACCTTC. The whole variable domain, remainder taken from reference TRBV5-1 and TRBJ1-2, is KAGVTQTPRYLIKTRGQQVTLSCSPISGHRSVSWYQQTPGQGLQFLFEYFSETQRNKGNFPGRFSGRQFSNSRSEMNVSTLELGDSALYLCASSLEARNYGYTFGSGTRLTVV.

The chain carries TRBV11-2 and TRBJ2-5; 12 bases are shared with TRBD2. V lost 5 bases and J lost 0; bases outside the gene matches: 1. Germline V gene lookup returns CDR1 SGHAT and CDR2 FQNNGV. The CDR3 is made up of 15 amino acids. The CDR3 reads CASSGTSGYQETQYF. As DNA, the CDR3 is TGTGCCAGCAGCGGGACTAGCGGGTACCAAGAGACCCAGTACTTC.

This clonotype was seen more than once but under ten times. The chain recombines TRBV12-3 or TRBV12-4 with TRBJ1-2; perhaps TRBD1 as D (5 bases). This CDR3 is 15 amino acids long. With 0 bases removed from V and 4 bases from J, the gap between germline ends came to 12 bases. CDR3 sequence reads: CASSLAGGRAYGYTF. In nucleotides, the CDR3 is TGTGCCAGCAGTTTAGCTGGGGGGAGGGCCTATGGCTACACCTTC.

This clonotype turned up a few times. The rearrangement links TRBV4-1 to TRBJ2-5; 7 bases are shared with TRBD2. V shed 0 bases and J 2 bases; nucleotides not matched to a gene: 9. CDR1 and CDR2 (germline): MGHRA, YSYEKL. This CDR3 contains 17 residues. This chain's CDR3 is CASSQDWGGVTQETQYF. The DNA of the CDR3 is TGCGCCAGCAGCCAAGACTGGGGGGGGGTAACTCAAGAGACCCAGTACTTC.

This clonotype was counted only a few times. The V and J genes are TRBV20-1 and TRBJ1-1; TRBD1 matches 9 bases. The CDR3 runs to 14 residues. Germline assignment: CDR1 DFQATT and CDR2 SNEGSKA (reference sequence). After removal of 6 bases from V and 1 base from J, the junction contained 6 bases not matched to a gene. Written as DNA, the CDR3 is TGCAGTGCAAGCCGACAGGGGGGGAACACTGAAGCTTTCTTT. Residues: CSASRQGGNTEAFF.

The chain is built from TRBV7-8 and TRBJ1-5; D call uncertain. Germline CDR1 SGHVS, CDR2 FQNEAQ. The CDR3 is 14 amino acids. The V and J ends lost 1 base and 3 bases respectively, with 7 bases between them. The CDR3 loop is CASSLEGLNQPQHF. CDR3 sequence (DNA): TGTGCCAGCAGCTTAGAAGGACTCAATCAGCCCCAGCATTTT.